A single sample is the source of the 31 T cell receptor beta chains below, sequenced in a study of blood T cell repertoires in COVID-19. TCRdb's copy holds only in-frame clones and misses some; the assay was immunoSEQ multiplex PCR. The repertoire consists of 180,000 or so clones, with about 89% occurring once and the leading ten covering 2.5%. Sequencing input: peripheral blood. These receptors originate from a man aged 40-49 years with active or convalescent COVID-19.

With respect to this clone: This sample also contains other DNA sequences that code for the same CDR3. DNA for the CDR3: TGTGCCAGCAGCTTAGGGACAGAGTACGAGCAGTACTTC. Its translation: CASSLGTEYEQYF. V and J are TRBV7-2 and TRBJ2-7, with TRBD1 as a possible D gene (6 bases). V lost 1 base to trimming and J lost 4 bases, with 8 bases between them. The CDR3 loop spans 13 amino acids. Germline values: CDR1 SGHTA, CDR2 FQGNSA.

This clone came up once. This chain uses TRBV5-8 with TRBJ1-6; 8 bases are shared with TRBD1. With 4 bases clipped from V and 8 bases from J, the junction kept 2 bases outside the gene matches. CDR1 and CDR2 from the germline V gene are SGHTS and YDEGEE. The CDR3 spans 13 residues. The chain's CDR3 is CASSVDRDSPLHF. The CDR3 nucleotides are TGTGCCAGCAGCGTGGACAGGGATTCACCCCTCCACTTT.

The chain has TRBV4-3 and TRBJ1-3, with D unresolved. The V gene's germline CDR1 is LGHNA and CDR2 YSLEER. CDR3 length equals 15 residues. Trimming shortened V by 0 bases and J by 0 bases, and 6 bases separated the two germline ends. The CDR3 DNA follows: TGCGCCAGCAGCCAAGAAGCTCCCTCTGGAAACACCATATATTTT. Its translation: CASSQEAPSGNTIYF.

The V call is TRBV6-5, the J call TRBJ2-7, with D tentatively TRBD2 (6 bases). The germline CDR1 and CDR2 sequences are MNHEY and SVGAGI. The V and J ends lost 2 bases and 2 bases respectively, with 16 bases between them. The CDR3 totals 16 residues. The DNA for the CDR3 is TGTGCCAGCAGTTACGCATCGGGGACTCATCCCTACGAGCAGTACTTC. Protein sequence: CASSYASGTHPYEQYF.

J is TRBJ1-5 and V is TRBV28, with 8 bases lining up with TRBD1. Germline-derived CDR1 and CDR2 are MDHEN and SYDVKM. Trimming took 3 bases from V and 1 from J; bases not matched to a gene: 11. CDR3 length: 18 residues. DNA for the CDR3: TGTGCCAGCAGTTTCCCCGGGACAGGCGGGAGAAGCAATCAGCCCCAGCATTTT. Translating gives CASSFPGTGGRSNQPQHF.

The chain joins TRBV15 to TRBJ2-6; 7 positions match TRBD1. This CDR3 is 18 amino acids long. V was clipped by 4 bases and J by 0 bases; unmatched bases: 9. Per the germline V gene, CDR1 is LNHNV and CDR2 is YYDKDF (reference sequence). CDR3 coding DNA: TGTGCCACCAGCAAAGACAGGGCCCGCTTCTCTGGGGCCAACGTCCTGACTTTC. As protein: CATSKDRARFSGANVLTF.

The chain uses TRBV3-1 (or the pseudogene TRBV3-2) and TRBJ1-1; D call uncertain. V was trimmed by 10 bases and J by 4 bases, leaving 10 bases between them. The germline gives CDR1 LGHDT, CDR2 YNNKEL (reference sequence). CDR3 length: 11 residues. The CDR3: CATSRGTEAFF. CDR3 in DNA: TGTGCCACCTCCCGAGGCACTGAAGCTTTCTTT.

V and J are TRBV19 and TRBJ1-5, with D possibly TRBD1 on 5 matching bases. V lost 7 bases and J 6 bases, leaving 10 bases between the germline ends. The CDR3 has 12 amino acids. The V gene's germline CDR1 is LNHDA and CDR2 SQIVND (reference sequence). The CDR3 DNA reads as TGTGCCAGTACCTGGGGCGGTCAGCCCCAGCATTTT. Amino acids: CASTWGGQPQHF.

The rearrangement uses TRBV24-1 and TRBJ2-6, with D tentatively TRBD1 (5 bases). The CDR3 covers 17 residues. With 5 bases removed from V and 0 bases from J, the gap between germline ends came to 13 bases. CDR1 and CDR2 from the germline V gene are KGHDR and SFDVKD. CDR3 DNA: TGTGCCACCAGTGGAAAAGGGGCAAGCTCTGGGGCCAACGTCCTGACTTTC. Translating it yields CATSGKGASSGANVLTF.

The chain recombines TRBV10-3 with TRBJ1-1; TRBD1 matches at 11 bases. The CDR3 contains 16 residues. Germline V gene lookup returns CDR1 ENHRY and CDR2 SYGVKD. V lost 8 bases to trimming and J lost 0 bases; unmatched junction nucleotides: 8. The chain's CDR3 is CAIAGRDRGLNTEAFF. The CDR3 DNA reads as TGTGCCATCGCGGGGAGGGACAGGGGGTTGAACACTGAAGCTTTCTTT.

The rearrangement joins TRBV14 to TRBJ1-6; D is uncertain. The V end was cut by 2 bases, the J end by 14 bases, with 10 bases between. The V gene's germline CDR1 is SGHDN and CDR2 FVKESK. This CDR3 is built from 12 residues. CDR3 sequence reads: CASSQQGATLHF. The CDR3 region has the DNA TGTGCCAGCAGCCAACAAGGAGCGACCCTCCACTTT.

This clone was observed a single time. The chain links TRBV3-1 (or the pseudogene TRBV3-2) to TRBJ2-4; D is undetermined. Germline CDR1 is LGHDT and CDR2 is YNNKEL (reference sequence). Trimming left V 0 bases short and J 3 bases short, with 9 bases between. The CDR3 sequence is 15 residues long. CDR3 sequence: CASSQDPQDKNIQYF. The CDR3 DNA reads as TGTGCCAGCAGCCAAGATCCGCAGGACAAAAACATTCAGTACTTC.

This sequence joins TRBV4-2 and TRBJ1-3; D unclear. Trimming removed 5 bases from V and 0 bases from J, with 8 bases in between. The CDR3 covers 14 residues. Germline CDR1 is LGHNA and CDR2 is YNFKEQ. The CDR3 sequence: CASSAGFSGNTIYF. Here the CDR3 DNA reads TGTGCCAGCAGCGCGGGGTTCTCTGGAAACACCATATATTTT.

The rearrangement uses TRBV19 and TRBJ2-2; 13 bases match TRBD2. Germline loops: CDR1 LNHDA, CDR2 SQIVND (reference sequence). V was pared by 10 bases and J by 8 bases, with 7 bases of the junction left unmatched. This CDR3 has 14 amino acids. The CDR3 spells CATSGTSGVGELFF. CDR3 bases: TGTGCCACCTCAGGGACTAGCGGGGTTGGGGAGCTGTTTTTT.

The chain employs TRBV9 and TRBJ2-2, with 7 bases fitting TRBD1. V lost 6 bases and J lost 3; bases outside the gene matches: 8. Per the germline V gene, CDR1 is SGDLS and CDR2 is YYNGEE. This CDR3 contains 15 residues. This chain's CDR3 is CASKTGTEYTGELFF. DNA for the CDR3: TGTGCCAGCAAGACCGGGACAGAGTACACCGGGGAGCTGTTTTTT.

J is TRBJ2-7 and V is TRBV6-6; no clear D gene. Looked up from germline, CDR1 is MNHNY and CDR2 is SVGAGI (reference sequence). Trimming left V 2 bases short and J 3 bases short, with 14 bases between. The CDR3 runs 15 residues. The DNA of the CDR3 is TGTGCCAGCAGTTACCCGCATGAGTCCTTCTACGAGCAGTACTTC. Encoded protein: CASSYPHESFYEQYF.

The chain recombines TRBV30 with TRBJ2-3; the D gene is possibly TRBD1 (6 bases). The CDR3 runs to 12 residues. The V gene's germline CDR1 is GTSNPN and CDR2 SVGIG (reference sequence). With 8 bases removed from V and 1 base from J, the gap between germline ends came to 10 bases. The CDR3 spells CARNRGTDTQYF. The CDR3 bases are TGTGCCCGAAACAGGGGCACAGATACGCAGTATTTT.

The chain couples TRBV19 to TRBJ1-4, with 7 bases that match TRBD1. CDR1 and CDR2 (germline): LNHDA, SQIVND (reference sequence). V lost 5 bases to trimming and J lost 0 bases; unmatched junction nucleotides: 15. The CDR3 has 19 amino acids. CDR3: CASSSSGQLLLATNEKLFF. In DNA, the CDR3 is TGTGCCAGTAGTTCCTCGGGACAGCTCCTCCTTGCAACTAATGAAAAACTGTTTTTT.

This chain connects TRBV6-6 to TRBJ1-6, with D possibly being TRBD1 (6 bases). This CDR3 has 13 amino acids. V was clipped by 6 bases and J by 7 bases, with 10 bases between them. Per the germline V gene, CDR1 is MNHNY and CDR2 is SVGAGI (reference sequence). The CDR3 sequence: CASRTGLNSPLHF. CDR3 sequence (DNA): TGTGCCAGCAGAACAGGGCTGAATTCACCCCTCCACTTT.

The chain couples TRBV7-2 to TRBJ1-2; D possibly corresponds to TRBD1 (6 bases). The length of the CDR3 is 14 residues. Trimming pared 1 base from V and 6 bases from J, leaving 12 bases between. Germline V lookup: CDR1 SGHTA, CDR2 FQGNSA. This chain's CDR3 is CASSLVRAGDGYTF. The CDR3 DNA sequence: TGTGCCAGCAGCTTAGTAAGGGCAGGGGATGGCTACACCTTC.

This rearrangement joins TRBV2 to TRBJ2-5; TRBD2 might be the D (5 bases). This CDR3 is 14 amino acids long. The V end was cut by 4 bases, the J end by 2 bases, with 11 bases between. Germline V gene sequence: CDR1 SNHLY, CDR2 FYNNEI. As DNA, the CDR3 is TGTGCCAGCAGTGGCTTAACGGGACAAGAGACCCAGTACTTC. This translates into CASSGLTGQETQYF.

J is TRBJ1-1 and V is TRBV7-8; a possible D gene is TRBD1 (6 bases). Looked up from germline, CDR1 is SGHVS and CDR2 is FQNEAQ. V lost 2 bases and J lost 10, with 20 bases in between. This CDR3 comprises 15 residues. CDR3 in amino acids: CASSLLGQTALGAFF. The CDR3 DNA follows: TGTGCCAGCAGCTTACTCGGACAGACCGCTTTGGGAGCTTTCTTT.

The chain employs TRBV6-5 and TRBJ1-5, with D possibly TRBD1 on 6 matching bases. CDR1 and CDR2 (germline): MNHEY, SVGAGI. Trimming removed 7 bases at V and 4 bases at J, with 14 bases between. This CDR3 comprises 14 residues. CDR3 DNA sequence: TGTGCCAGCACCGAGGGGGTAGCTAATCAGCCCCAGCATTTT. Its protein product is CASTEGVANQPQHF.

The rearrangement links TRBV6-5 to TRBJ2-7, with a tentative D call TRBD2 (5 bases). This CDR3 has 14 residues. V lost 6 bases and J 5 bases, leaving 17 bases between the germline ends. CDR1 MNHEY and CDR2 SVGAGI come from the germline V gene. The CDR3 region is CASRRTDRGNEQYF. DNA of the CDR3: TGTGCCAGCAGGAGGACCGACCGGGGAAACGAGCAGTACTTC.

This rearrangement joins TRBV15 to TRBJ2-1; D gene unclear. The CDR3 covers 15 residues. V dropped 0 bases and J dropped 8 bases, with 14 bases sitting between them. Germline V gene lookup returns CDR1 LNHNV and CDR2 YYDKDF (reference sequence). The CDR3 sequence: CATSREVEHSHEQFF. The DNA for the CDR3 is TGTGCCACCAGCAGAGAGGTGGAGCATTCCCATGAGCAGTTCTTC. Variable domain in full (rest from reference TRBV15 and TRBJ2-1): DAMVIQNPRYQVTQFGKPVTLSCSQTLNHNVMYWYQQKSSQAPKLLFHYYDKDFNNEADTPDNFQSRRPNTSFCFLDIRSPGLGDTAMYLCATSREVEHSHEQFFGPGTRLTVL.

V usage is TRBV27 and J usage is TRBJ2-7, with 16 bases matching TRBD2. The CDR3 is 16 residues long. Per the germline V gene, CDR1 is MNHEY and CDR2 is SMNVEV (reference sequence). The ends lost 2 bases at V and 7 bases at J; junction bases unmatched: 5. The chain's CDR3 is CASSLGTSGGANEQYF. Written as DNA, the CDR3 is TGTGCCAGCAGTTTAGGGACTAGCGGGGGGGCGAATGAGCAGTACTTC.

This chain connects TRBV10-3 to TRBJ2-1; 8 bases are a match to TRBD2. V gave up 6 bases and J gave up 1 base; unmatched junction bases: 5. The CDR3 covers 15 residues. The germline V gene encodes CDR1 ENHRY and CDR2 SYGVKD. For the CDR3, the DNA is TGTGCCATCAGACCGACTAGCGCTTCCTACAATGAGCAGTTCTTC. Protein sequence: CAIRPTSASYNEQFF.

This clone appeared once. The chain links TRBV4-3 to TRBJ2-3, with 11 bases matching TRBD2. V shed 1 base, J shed 6 bases, and the junction held 9 bases outside the gene matches. Looked up from germline, CDR1 is LGHNA and CDR2 is YSLEER. The CDR3 loop spans 17 amino acids. CDR3 sequence: CASSQATGLAGGDTQYF. For the CDR3, the DNA is TGCGCCAGCAGCCAAGCCACAGGACTAGCGGGTGGTGATACGCAGTATTTT.

This clone was recorded once. The rearrangement uses TRBV6-6 and TRBJ1-1; weak D call: TRBD1 (5 bases). Germline CDR1 reads MNHNY; CDR2 reads SVGAGI (reference sequence). V lost 2 bases, J lost 5 bases, and 12 bases lay in between. This CDR3 has 14 residues. Written as DNA, the CDR3 is TGTGCCAGCAGTTACCTTCAGGGAATAACTGAAGCTTTCTTT. Protein sequence: CASSYLQGITEAFF.

This chain links TRBV7-8 with TRBJ2-5; 11 positions match TRBD2. Trimming cost V 5 bases and J 5 bases; bases outside gene matches: 19. The CDR3 is 19 amino acids. In germline, CDR1 is SGHVS, CDR2 FQNEAQ. This chain's CDR3 is CASSPYRIAGGGLGETQYF. The CDR3 DNA is TGTGCCAGCAGCCCTTACCGGATAGCGGGGGGGGGCTTGGGTGAGACCCAGTACTTC.

The chain employs TRBV2 and TRBJ2-5, with D possibly TRBD2 on 7 matching bases. The CDR3 loop spans 16 amino acids. CDR1 SNHLY and CDR2 FYNNEI come from the germline V gene. V lost 8 bases and J lost 4, with 23 bases in between. CDR3 in amino acids: CASEPGGPGPGETQYF. DNA for the CDR3: TGTGCCAGCGAGCCGGGGGGCCCGGGGCCTGGAGAGACCCAGTACTTC. The whole variable domain, remainder taken from reference TRBV2 and TRBJ2-5, is EPEVTQTPSHQVTQMGQEVILRCVPISNHLYFYWYRQILGQKVEFLVSFYNNEISEKSEIFDDQFSVERPDGSNFTLKIRSTKLEDSAMYFCASEPGGPGPGETQYFGPGTRLLVL.